A single sample is the source of the 32 T cell receptor beta chains below, sequenced in a study of blood T cells in healthy people across ages. PCR was performed a second time for about 7 to 11 cycles using a sample-barcoded 5' primer and a J-beta primer mix. One entry per CDR3 protein, called by TCRdb with MiXCR from the 5' RACE reads. The sample lists some 930,000 distinct CDR3 sequences; 25% to 35% were seen once. These data also featured in a second study, about T cells of mothers and their children.

The sample taken for sequencing was blood. The receptors originated from a woman aged 35 to 49 in good health.

This clonotype has a count of ten or more. The chain links TRBV6-5 to TRBJ1-2; the match to TRBD1 covers 7 bases. J lost 4 bases, V lost 7 bases, and 12 bases had no gene match. From germline, CDR1 is MNHEY and CDR2 SVGAGI. The length of the CDR3 is 15 residues. CDR3 amino acids: CASTATGTAPYGYTF. The CDR3 bases are TGTGCCAGCACCGCAACCGGGACAGCTCCCTATGGCTACACCTTC.

The rearrangement links TRBV15 to TRBJ1-5; D possibly corresponds to TRBD1 (6 bases). V was clipped by 0 bases and J by 6 bases, with 15 bases between them. The CDR3 contains 16 residues. Germline loops: CDR1 LNHNV, CDR2 YYDKDF (reference sequence). CDR3 loop: CATSRDARGWSQPQHF. The CDR3 DNA reads TGTGCCACCAGCAGAGATGCCAGGGGATGGAGTCAGCCCCAGCATTTT. Looking up the rest from reference TRBV15 and TRBJ1-5 gives the full variable domain: DAMVIQNPRYQVTQFGKPVTLSCSQTLNHNVMYWYQQKSSQAPKLLFHYYDKDFNNEADTPDNFQSRRPNTSFCFLDIRSPGLGDTAMYLCATSRDARGWSQPQHFGDGTRLSIL.

This clonotype was detected ten times or more. A junction end diverges from the germline sequence, so it may reflect a read error. The J gene is TRBJ1-5, the V gene TRBV5-1; D is perhaps TRBD1 (5 bases). The CDR3 has 14 amino acids. Germline V CDR1 and CDR2: SGHRS, YFSETQ. As DNA, the CDR3 is TGTGCCAGCAGCTTAGGGACGGCGAATCAGCCCCAGCATTTT. It translates to CASSLGTANQPQHF.

This clonotype was seen many times. V is TRBV7-8 and J is TRBJ1-1; D ambiguous. CDR1 is SGHVS and CDR2 is FQNEAQ in the germline V gene. The CDR3 totals 13 residues. Trimming stripped 4 bases from V and 0 bases from J, with 6 bases between. The CDR3 loop is CASSSNLNTEAFF. In DNA form, the CDR3 reads TGTGCCAGCAGCTCTAACCTGAACACTGAAGCTTTCTTT.

This clonotype was seen repeatedly, ten times or more. V gene TRBV24-1 combines with J gene TRBJ2-7; 11 bases match TRBD1. Looked up from germline, CDR1 is KGHDR and CDR2 is SFDVKD. CDR3 size: 15 residues. The V and J ends lost 4 bases and 0 bases, in that order; junction bases with no gene match: 1. CDR3 DNA sequence: TGTGCCACCAGTGACGGGACAGGGGGCTCCTACGAGCAGTACTTC. This gives the protein CATSDGTGGSYEQYF.

This clonotype was observed a handful of times. The J gene is TRBJ1-6, the V gene TRBV4-1, with a weak D call TRBD1 (5 bases). V was pared by 4 bases and J by 8 bases, with 15 bases between. The CDR3 extends over 15 amino acids. Germline CDR1 and CDR2: MGHRA and YSYEKL. The CDR3 is CASSRYRGVDSPLHF. CDR3 bases: TGCGCCAGCAGCCGGTACCGGGGGGTGGATTCACCCCTCCACTTT.

This clonotype has just a few counts. A read error may be the cause here, since a much bigger clone is one base away. The gene calls are TRBV4-1 and TRBJ1-2, with D maybe TRBD1 (5 bases). Germline values: CDR1 MGHRA, CDR2 YSYEKL. The CDR3 consists of 14 residues. CDR3 nucleotides: TGCGCCAGCAGCCAAGGTGAGGGGTACTATGGCTACGCCTTC. Translation gives CASSQGEGYYGYAF.

This clonotype occurred a few times. The rearrangement joins TRBV7-9 to TRBJ1-1, with 8 bases fitting TRBD1. Germline CDR1 is SEHNR and CDR2 is FQNEAQ (reference sequence). CDR3 length: 15 amino acids. The V segment lost 4 bases and the J segment 1 base; nucleotides outside the gene matches: 5. The CDR3 is CASSSRTGKNTEAFF. Here the CDR3 DNA reads TGTGCCAGCAGCTCCCGGACAGGGAAGAACACTGAAGCTTTCTTT.

With regard to this clonotype: At one of its ends the junction is not consistent with the germline gene, which may arise from a read error. This chain joins TRBV20-1 and TRBJ1-2; 8 nucleotides agree with TRBD1. The germline V gene has CDR1 DFQATT and CDR2 SNEGSKA (reference sequence). The CDR3 covers 17 residues. The CDR3 is CSARPTGALLANYGHTF. CDR3 nucleotide sequence: TGCAGTGCTAGGCCGACAGGGGCCCTGTTAGCTAACTATGGCCACACCTTC.

The rearrangement links TRBV9 to TRBJ1-3, with D possibly TRBD1 on 5 matching bases. The germline CDR1 and CDR2 sequences are SGDLS and YYNGEE. Trimming stripped 3 bases from V and 2 bases from J, with 12 bases between. The CDR3 covers 15 residues. Here the CDR3 reads CASSATRGTGNTIYF. The DNA for the CDR3 is TGTGCCAGCAGCGCTACACGGGGGACTGGAAACACCATATATTTT.

This chain uses TRBV9 with TRBJ2-2, with D perhaps matching TRBD1 (5 bases). Germline V lookup: CDR1 SGDLS, CDR2 YYNGEE. The CDR3 is made up of 12 amino acids. The V end lost 4 bases, the J end lost 7 bases, and 8 bases lay between the germline ends. CDR3 bases: TGTGCCAGCAGCACCAGGGACGGGGAGCTGTTTTTT. Its protein is CASSTRDGELFF.

The chain has TRBV4-1 and TRBJ2-4; the D gene could be TRBD1 or TRBD2 (6 bases each). V was clipped by 4 bases and J by 1 base, with 11 bases between them. Germline V gives CDR1 MGHRA, CDR2 YSYEKL. The CDR3 covers 15 residues. In DNA, the CDR3 is TGCGCCAGCAGCCCCTTAGGGGGGGCCAAAAACATTCAGTACTTC. It is translated as CASSPLGGAKNIQYF.

This clonotype was seen many times. This chain joins TRBV7-2 and TRBJ2-1, with 9 nucleotides matching TRBD2. This CDR3 spans 15 amino acids. J gave up 6 bases and V 5 bases, and 8 bases lay outside the gene matches. Per germline, CDR1 SGHTA and CDR2 FQGNSA. The CDR3 DNA is TGTGCCAGCAGCCCAGGGACTAGCCGGGCCAATGAGCAGTTCTTC. This gives the protein CASSPGTSRANEQFF.

The gene calls are TRBV3-1 and TRBJ2-1; 8 bases align to TRBD2. There are 15 residues in the CDR3. V gave up 0 bases and J gave up 6 bases; unmatched junction bases: 4. CDR1 is LGHDT and CDR2 is YNNKEL in the germline V gene (reference sequence). The CDR3 region is CASSQDGGAFNEQFF. The DNA for the CDR3 is TGTGCCAGCAGCCAAGACGGGGGGGCTTTCAATGAGCAGTTCTTC.

The CDR3 DNA sequence: TGTGCCATCGGCGGCCAGGGCGGTGAAAAACTGTTTTTT. Its protein is CAIGGQGGEKLFF. The chain recombines TRBV10-3 with TRBJ1-4, with D tentatively TRBD1 (5 bases). The CDR3 totals 13 residues. Germline lookup yields CDR1 ENHRY and CDR2 SYGVKD. V was trimmed by 8 bases and J by 7 bases, leaving 14 bases between them.

The table lists this clonotype with many counts. CDR3 region: CASSRDRGWQETQYF. The CDR3 DNA sequence: TGTGCCAGCAGCCGGGACAGGGGTTGGCAAGAGACCCAGTACTTC. The gene calls are TRBV6-1 and TRBJ2-5, with 10 bases aligning to TRBD1. V was pared by 6 bases and J by 2 bases, with 6 bases of the junction left unmatched. In germline, CDR1 is MNHNS, CDR2 SASEGT. The CDR3 covers 15 residues.

This clonotype appeared a few times. V gene TRBV28 combines with J gene TRBJ1-4; TRBD1 matches at 7 bases. Germline trimming cut 6 bases from V and 0 bases from J; bases unmatched to any gene: 7. Germline V CDR1 and CDR2: MDHEN, SYDVKM. CDR3 length equals 16 residues. CDR3 amino acids: CASRPGGRPTNEKLFF. The CDR3 region has the DNA TGTGCCAGCAGACCAGGGGGACGTCCAACTAATGAAAAACTGTTTTTT.

On this clonotype: Germline and junction disagree at one end, which may indicate a read error. The chain is built from TRBV12-3 or TRBV12-4 and TRBJ2-3; 9 bases align to TRBD2. The CDR3 length is 14 residues. In DNA, the CDR3 is TGTACCAGCAGAACTAGCGGGAGCACAGATACGCAGTATTTT. This encodes CTSRTSGSTDTQYF.

This clonotype was found a few times. This chain uses TRBV28 with TRBJ1-2, with 7 bases aligning to TRBD1. Germline V gene data show CDR1 as MDHEN and CDR2 as SYDVKM. The CDR3 is made up of 15 amino acids. Unmatched junction bases numbered 8, after V lost 3 bases and J lost 4 bases. CDR3 bases: TGTGCCAGCAGTTTCTATCCGGGACAGTCCTATGGCTACACCTTC. It specifies CASSFYPGQSYGYTF.

This clonotype occurred a few times. V is TRBV5-1 and J is TRBJ1-4; no definite D call. Germline V lookup: CDR1 SGHRS, CDR2 YFSETQ. The CDR3 sequence is 14 residues long. Trimming stripped 4 bases from V and 0 bases from J, with 7 bases between. The CDR3 reads CASSRDATNEKLFF. DNA of the CDR3: TGCGCCAGCAGCCGCGATGCAACTAATGAAAAACTGTTTTTT.

This clonotype appeared many times. V and J are TRBV7-2 and TRBJ2-1; TRBD2 might be the D (6 bases). V lost 1 base and J 0 bases, leaving 13 bases between the germline ends. Germline V gives CDR1 SGHTA, CDR2 FQGNSA. CDR3 length: 17 amino acids. The CDR3 region has the DNA TGTGCCAGCAGCTTAGTTGGAGGGCCGGGCTCCTACAATGAGCAGTTCTTC. Residues: CASSLVGGPGSYNEQFF. The full variable domain, its missing parts supplied by reference TRBV7-2 and TRBJ2-1, is GAGVSQSPSNKVTEKGKDVELRCDPISGHTALYWYRQSLGQGLEFLIYFQGNSAPDKSGLPSDRFSAERTGGSVSTLTIQRTQQEDSAVYLCASSLVGGPGSYNEQFFGPGTRLTVL.

The rearrangement links TRBV7-2 to TRBJ1-2; 10 nucleotides agree with TRBD1. This CDR3 is built from 20 residues. J was trimmed by 3 bases and V by 5 bases; bases with no gene match: 21. Germline CDR1 reads SGHTA; CDR2 reads FQGNSA. Here the CDR3 reads CASSPGGPPTGGGRDYGYTF. In DNA form, the CDR3 reads TGTGCCAGCAGCCCAGGAGGCCCTCCGACAGGGGGCGGAAGGGACTATGGCTACACCTTC.

The V call is TRBV7-9, the J call TRBJ2-1; D unresolved. The germline V gene has CDR1 SEHNR and CDR2 FQNEAQ (reference sequence). CDR3 size: 15 residues. Trimming removed 1 base at V and 8 bases at J, with 15 bases between. The CDR3 DNA follows: TGTGCCAGCAGCTTAGGTCGGACCCCCGACTATGAGCAGTTCTTC. It specifies CASSLGRTPDYEQFF.

This clonotype came up many times. For the CDR3, the DNA is TGTGCCAGCAGCTTGGTCACGGACAATGAGCAGTTCTTC. Translated: CASSLVTDNEQFF. The V gene is TRBV5-6, the J gene TRBJ2-1; D is uncertain. This CDR3 spans 13 amino acids. V was trimmed by 0 bases and J by 5 bases, leaving 6 bases between them. Germline V gene data show CDR1 as SGHDT and CDR2 as YYEEEE. Complete variable domain (other parts from reference TRBV5-6 and TRBJ2-1): DAGVTQSPTHLIKTRGQQVTLRCSPKSGHDTVSWYQQALGQGPQFIFQYYEEEERQRGNFPDRFSGHQFPNYSSELNVNALLLGDSALYLCASSLVTDNEQFFGPGTRLTVL.

This clonotype showed up just once. A much larger clone differs from this one at a single base, so this may be a read error. The J gene is TRBJ2-1, the V gene TRBV10-3; 12 bases are shared with TRBD2. From germline, CDR1 is ENHRY and CDR2 SYGVKD. The CDR3 loop spans 16 amino acids. The CDR3 reads CALSEGLAGGPNEQFF. The CDR3 DNA is TGTGCCCTCAGTGAGGGCCTAGCGGGGGGGCCCAATGAGCAGTTCTTC.

This clonotype was seen ten or more times. V and J are TRBV7-2 and TRBJ2-1; perhaps TRBD2 as D (6 bases). Trimming took off 1 base at V and 1 base at J, with 11 bases between the two ends. Germline V gives CDR1 SGHTA, CDR2 FQGNSA. The CDR3 has 16 residues. The CDR3 is CASSLDWAGSYNEQFF. Here the CDR3 DNA reads TGTGCCAGCAGCTTAGATTGGGCGGGGTCCTACAATGAGCAGTTCTTC.

Note on this clonotype: This could be a read error, since a much larger clone is one nucleotide away. Because it lacks the conserved phenylalanine or tryptophan at the end, this CDR3 is likely a read error. V and J are TRBV6-6 and TRBJ2-5; unclear D gene. The length of the CDR3 is 15 residues. The V end lost 2 bases, the J end lost 1 base, and 11 bases lay between the germline ends. The germline V gene encodes CDR1 MNHNY and CDR2 SVGAGI (reference sequence). CDR3 residues: CASSYQRRSQETQYL. The CDR3 DNA sequence: TGTGCCAGCAGTTACCAGCGTCGCTCCCAAGAGACCCAGTACTTG.

This clonotype has only a few counts. The V gene is TRBV5-1, the J gene TRBJ2-1, with D possibly matching TRBD2 (6 bases). Deletions cut 6 bases from V and 0 bases from J, with 13 bases between. Germline V gene data show CDR1 as SGHRS and CDR2 as YFSETQ. This CDR3 has 15 residues. CDR3 in amino acids: CASMLAASSYNEQFF. As DNA, the CDR3 is TGCGCCAGCATGTTAGCGGCGAGCTCCTACAATGAGCAGTTCTTC.

About this clonotype itself: A single base separates this from a much larger clone, so it may be a read error. The gene calls are TRBV7-8 and TRBJ2-7; a weak D match, TRBD1 (5 bases). Germline CDR1 is SGHVS and CDR2 is FQNEAQ. This CDR3 comprises 15 residues. The CDR3 loop is CASGLTQGICYEQYF. The CDR3 nucleotides read TGTGCCAGCGGCTTGACGCAGGGCATTTGCTACGAGCAGTACTTC. Using reference TRBV7-8 and TRBJ2-7 for the parts outside the CDR3, the full variable domain is GAGVSQSPRYKVAKRGQDVALRCDPISGHVSLFWYQQALGQGPEFLTYFQNEAQLDKSGLPSDRFFAERPEGSVSTLKIQRTQQEDSAVYLCASGLTQGICYEQYFGPGTRLTVT.

This clonotype occurred many times. This rearrangement joins TRBV9 to TRBJ2-1, with TRBD1 as a possible D gene (6 bases). The CDR3 loop spans 13 amino acids. CDR1 SGDLS and CDR2 YYNGEE come from the germline V gene. V gave up 5 bases and J gave up 4 bases, with 10 bases separating them. The CDR3 sequence: CASSPQGYNEQFF. The CDR3 DNA follows: TGTGCCAGCAGTCCCCAGGGGTACAATGAGCAGTTCTTC.

There are a few counts of this clonotype. The V and J genes are TRBV6-6 and TRBJ1-5, with 7 bases lining up with TRBD1. Germline values: CDR1 MNHNY, CDR2 SVGAGI (reference sequence). Unmatched junction bases numbered 9, after V lost 2 bases and J lost 5 bases. The CDR3 totals 16 residues. The CDR3 loop is CASSYPGQVKDQPQHF. The CDR3 nucleotides read TGTGCCAGCAGTTACCCCGGACAGGTAAAGGATCAGCCCCAGCATTTT.

This clonotype appeared once. This may be a read error, as it is one base from a much larger clone. The V gene is TRBV18, the J gene TRBJ2-5; perhaps TRBD1 as D (6 bases). CDR3 length equals 12 residues. Germline assignment: CDR1 KGHSH and CDR2 LQKENI. For the CDR3, the DNA is TGTGCCAGCTCAGCCAGGGGTGAGACCCAGCACTTC. It yields the protein CASSARGETQHF.